The 32 T cell receptor beta chains below all came from one sample that was sequenced in a study of blood T cell repertoires in COVID-19. Generated by immunoSEQ multiplex PCR, the TCRdb table keeps only in-frame clones and is missing some. The sample has approximately 210,000 clones; roughly 85% are singletons. The sequenced material came from peripheral blood. These receptors were obtained from a woman of 80 years or more with acute or convalescent COVID-19.

This clone has just a few counts. The rearrangement joins TRBV9 to TRBJ2-7; D not resolved. CDR3 length: 13 amino acids. With 0 bases removed from V and 3 bases from J, the gap between germline ends came to 7 bases. The germline CDR1 and CDR2 sequences are SGDLS and YYNGEE. The CDR3 sequence: CASSVGAGYEQYF. The CDR3 DNA reads TGTGCCAGCAGCGTAGGGGCAGGCTACGAGCAGTACTTC.

V is TRBV19 and J is TRBJ2-5, with TRBD2 identical over 8 bases. V trimming: 4 bases; J trimming: 5 bases; junction bases outside the gene matches: 9. CDR3 length: 15 residues. The germline gives CDR1 LNHDA, CDR2 SQIVND (reference sequence). The CDR3 is CASSTLAGPSETQYF. CDR3 coding DNA: TGTGCCAGTAGTACCTTAGCGGGGCCGTCGGAGACCCAGTACTTC.

This rearrangement joins TRBV29-1 to TRBJ1-1; 8 positions agree with TRBD1. The V segment lost 7 bases and the J segment 4 bases; nucleotides outside the gene matches: 8. The V gene's germline CDR1 is SQVTM and CDR2 ANQGSEA. The CDR3 is made up of 13 amino acids. The CDR3 protein is CSDRTGIVTEAFF. In DNA, the CDR3 is TGCAGCGACCGGACAGGGATCGTCACTGAAGCTTTCTTT. Drawing the rest from reference TRBV29-1 and TRBJ1-1, the complete variable domain is SAVISQKPSRDICQRGTSLTIQCQVDSQVTMMFWYRQQPGQSLTLIATANQGSEATYESGFVIDKFPISRPNLTFSTLTVSNMSPEDSSIYLCSDRTGIVTEAFFGQGTRLTVV.

The gene calls are TRBV7-2 and TRBJ2-1; TRBD1 matches 9 bases. The trim removed 5 bases at V and 10 bases at J, leaving 6 bases unmatched. CDR1 is SGHTA, CDR2 FQGNSA, per germline. This CDR3 contains 13 residues. The DNA of the CDR3 is TGTGCCAGCAGCCCAGGGACAGGGAGAGAGCAGTTCTTC. This sequence encodes CASSPGTGREQFF.

The rearrangement links TRBV19 to TRBJ1-4; TRBD1 agrees at 10 bases. This CDR3 comprises 16 residues. Trimming cost V 3 bases and J 5 bases; bases outside gene matches: 6. The germline V gene has CDR1 LNHDA and CDR2 SQIVND (reference sequence). The CDR3 loop reads CASSITSGQGNEKLFF. The CDR3 nucleotides read TGTGCCAGTAGTATTACCTCGGGACAGGGGAATGAAAAACTGTTTTTT.

This chain uses TRBV11-1 with TRBJ1-2; possibly TRBD1 for D (5 bases). The CDR3 extends over 14 amino acids. V was clipped by 6 bases and J by 6 bases, with 17 bases between them. The germline CDR1 and CDR2 sequences are SGHAT and FQDESV (reference sequence). The CDR3 here is CASRSGLDFDGYTF. CDR3 in DNA: TGTGCCAGCAGATCAGGGTTGGATTTTGATGGCTACACCTTC.

This sequence joins TRBV7-2 and TRBJ1-6, with D perhaps TRBD1 (5 bases). The CDR3 sequence is 16 residues long. Germline CDR1 and CDR2: SGHTA and FQGNSA. V lost 4 bases and J 9 bases, leaving 19 bases between the germline ends. The CDR3 DNA sequence: TGTGCCAGCAGCTCCACAGGTTCAGGAGGGCTTTCACCCCTCCACTTT. Its translation: CASSSTGSGGLSPLHF.

The J gene is TRBJ2-7, the V gene TRBV6-5; D unresolved. From germline, CDR1 is MNHEY and CDR2 SVGAGI. Trimming pared 0 bases from V and 5 bases from J, leaving 8 bases between. This CDR3 is 13 amino acids long. The CDR3 loop is CASSYSVQNEQYF. The CDR3 coding sequence is TGTGCCAGCAGTTACTCGGTACAGAACGAGCAGTACTTC.

J is TRBJ2-3 and V is TRBV28; TRBD1 aligns across 8 bases. Trimming took 5 bases from V and 6 from J; bases not matched to a gene: 10. Per the germline V gene, CDR1 is MDHEN and CDR2 is SYDVKM. The CDR3 loop spans 15 amino acids. The DNA of the CDR3 is TGTGCCAGCAGTGGGGGACAGGTCGGTGGGGATACGCAGTATTTT. Translation: CASSGGQVGGDTQYF.

The chain is built from TRBV27 and TRBJ1-2, with D possibly TRBD1 on 6 matching bases. V gave up 2 bases and J gave up 4 bases, with 14 bases separating them. CDR3 length equals 15 residues. Germline V gene data show CDR1 as MNHEY and CDR2 as SMNVEV (reference sequence). CDR3 sequence (DNA): TGTGCCAGCAGTTTAATGGGGGGGCGCAGCTATGGCTACACCTTC. Amino acids: CASSLMGGRSYGYTF.

The chain recombines TRBV4-2 with TRBJ1-5, with D perhaps matching TRBD1 (6 bases). Germline CDR1 reads LGHNA; CDR2 reads YNFKEQ. V was trimmed by 3 bases and J by 4 bases, leaving 16 bases between them. The CDR3 runs to 16 residues. The CDR3 DNA reads as TGTGCCAGCAGCCAGGGAGCCGGGGGGCTGAATCAGCCCCAGCATTTT. The encoded protein is CASSQGAGGLNQPQHF.

The chain couples TRBV15 to TRBJ2-2; D is ambiguous. Trimming stripped 0 bases from V and 5 bases from J, with 10 bases between. This CDR3 spans 15 amino acids. CDR1 is LNHNV and CDR2 is YYDKDF in the germline V gene (reference sequence). CDR3 protein: CATSRESWATGELFF. The DNA for the CDR3 is TGTGCCACCAGCAGAGAATCCTGGGCGACCGGGGAGCTGTTTTTT.

This chain joins TRBV9 and TRBJ1-5; D might be TRBD1 (6 bases). The CDR3 loop spans 15 amino acids. Germline V lookup: CDR1 SGDLS, CDR2 YYNGEE. Trimming removed 0 bases at V and 3 bases at J, with 10 bases between. For the CDR3, the DNA is TGTGCCAGCAGCGTAGATCCGGGACACAATCAGCCCCAGCATTTT. Translating it yields CASSVDPGHNQPQHF.

The chain combines TRBV4-2 with TRBJ2-3; the match to TRBD2 covers 8 bases. The CDR3 runs to 15 residues. Germline CDR1 LGHNA, CDR2 YNFKEQ. V was clipped by 3 bases and J by 2 bases; unmatched bases: 4. The CDR3 is CASSHGGADTDTQYF. CDR3 coding DNA: TGTGCCAGCAGCCACGGGGGGGCTGACACAGATACGCAGTATTTT.

The chain joins TRBV7-2 to TRBJ2-1; D ambiguous. Trimming shortened V by 2 bases and J by 3 bases, and 5 bases separated the two germline ends. This CDR3 is built from 13 residues. CDR1 is SGHTA, CDR2 FQGNSA, per germline. The CDR3 DNA reads as TGTGCCAGCAGCTTACCCATCTACAATGAGCAGTTCTTC. This encodes CASSLPIYNEQFF.

The chain has TRBV10-2 and TRBJ2-5; TRBD2 matches 7 bases. V was pared by 6 bases and J by 3 bases, with 4 bases of the junction left unmatched. This CDR3 contains 13 residues. Germline CDR1 reads WSHSY; CDR2 reads SAAADI. CDR3 bases: TGCGCCAGCAGGGGAGGGACGGAAGAGACCCAGTACTTC. Translated: CASRGGTEETQYF.

The J gene is TRBJ2-1, the V gene TRBV27; D might be TRBD1 (6 bases). The CDR3 extends over 13 amino acids. The germline V and J ends were trimmed by 3 bases and 7 bases, with 10 bases remaining between them. Looked up from germline, CDR1 is MNHEY and CDR2 is SMNVEV (reference sequence). As DNA, the CDR3 is TGTGCCAGCAGTTTCAGGGGTGGGAATGAGCAGTTCTTC. As protein: CASSFRGGNEQFF.

The table lists this clone with a few counts. The chain employs TRBV6-6 and TRBJ1-3; a weak D match, TRBD1 (6 bases). The CDR3 is 13 residues long. Germline V gene lookup returns CDR1 MNHNY and CDR2 SVGAGI (reference sequence). V dropped 6 bases and J dropped 1 base, with 7 bases sitting between them. The CDR3 nucleotides read TGTGCCAGCAGAGGGACATCTGGAAACACCATATATTTT. Encoded protein: CASRGTSGNTIYF.

This clone was seen just once. This rearrangement joins TRBV12-3 or TRBV12-4 to TRBJ2-7; weak D call: TRBD1 (5 bases). Trimming removed 8 bases from V and 5 bases from J, with 16 bases in between. The CDR3 has 13 amino acids. The CDR3 reads CASRLTWGHEQYF. The DNA for the CDR3 is TGTGCCAGCCGCCTCACCTGGGGCCACGAGCAGTACTTC.

The rearrangement uses TRBV9 and TRBJ2-3, with 9 nucleotides matching TRBD2. This CDR3 is built from 16 residues. J lost 4 bases, V lost 0 bases, and 6 bases had no gene match. CDR1 and CDR2 from the germline V gene are SGDLS and YYNGEE. The CDR3 region has the DNA TGTGCCAGCAGCGTAGGGCGGGGGGGCCCCGCAGATACGCAGTATTTT. Translation gives CASSVGRGGPADTQYF.

J is TRBJ1-1 and V is TRBV5-1; D unresolved. V lost 5 bases and J 1 base, leaving 6 bases between the germline ends. This CDR3 region has 12 residues. Germline CDR1 is SGHRS and CDR2 is YFSETQ. This CDR3 reads CASRSQNTEAFF. The CDR3 bases are TGCGCCAGCAGATCACAGAACACTGAAGCTTTCTTT.

The chain is built from TRBV28 and TRBJ2-7; TRBD1 might be the D (6 bases). Germline assignment: CDR1 MDHEN and CDR2 SYDVKM. CDR3 length equals 12 residues. Deletions cut 6 bases from V and 7 bases from J, with 13 bases between. CDR3 DNA sequence: TGTGCCAGCAGCTACTTTAGGGGGGAGCAGTACTTC. Translation gives CASSYFRGEQYF.

CDR3 in DNA: TGTGCCAGCAGGGGACAGTCAAACACTGAAGCTTTCTTT. It encodes CASRGQSNTEAFF. The chain couples TRBV27 to TRBJ1-1, with 7 nucleotides matching TRBD1. After removal of 6 bases from V and 2 bases from J, the junction contained 3 bases not matched to a gene. From germline, CDR1 is MNHEY and CDR2 SMNVEV (reference sequence). This CDR3 has 13 amino acids.

This chain uses TRBV20-1 with TRBJ2-7; D uncertain. V lost 5 bases and J lost 6, with 11 bases in between. The CDR3 is 11 amino acids. CDR1 is DFQATT, CDR2 SNEGSKA, per germline (reference sequence). CDR3 region: CSALSSPEQYF. The CDR3 coding sequence is TGCAGTGCTTTATCTAGTCCCGAGCAGTACTTC.

V usage is TRBV5-1 and J usage is TRBJ1-1; possible D gene TRBD1, 5 bases. The germline V gene has CDR1 SGHRS and CDR2 YFSETQ. The CDR3 contains 13 residues. Trimming took off 4 bases at V and 2 bases at J, with 9 bases between the two ends. The CDR3 coding sequence is TGCGCCAGCAGCGAGACAGCTAACACTGAAGCTTTCTTT. Its translation is CASSETANTEAFF.

J is TRBJ2-3 and V is TRBV24-1, with a weak D call TRBD1 (5 bases). This CDR3 spans 15 amino acids. Germline CDR1 KGHDR, CDR2 SFDVKD. V shed 0 bases and J shed 0 bases, with 6 bases lying between them. Written as DNA, the CDR3 is TGTGCCACCAGTGATTTGCGACAGAGCACAGATACGCAGTATTTT. The encoded protein is CATSDLRQSTDTQYF.

The gene calls are TRBV6-5 and TRBJ1-5; 9 bases map to TRBD1. The germline V gene has CDR1 MNHEY and CDR2 SVGAGI. Unmatched junction bases numbered 9, after V lost 6 bases and J lost 6 bases. This CDR3 contains 15 residues. CDR3 residues: CASRGPGTGFQPQHF. CDR3 in DNA: TGTGCCAGCAGGGGACCCGGGACAGGGTTTCAGCCCCAGCATTTT.

The chain joins TRBV7-9 to TRBJ2-1; a weak D match, TRBD1 (6 bases). The CDR3 runs to 14 residues. Germline CDR1 SEHNR, CDR2 FQNEAQ (reference sequence). V was pared by 2 bases and J by 7 bases, with 12 bases between. CDR3 loop: CASSLLGGRNEQFF. CDR3 coding DNA: TGTGCCAGCAGCTTATTAGGGGGTAGGAATGAGCAGTTCTTC.

V and J are TRBV6-1 and TRBJ1-5, with 7 nucleotides matching TRBD1. There are 15 residues in the CDR3. Germline lookup yields CDR1 MNHNS and CDR2 SASEGT. Germline trimming cut 3 bases from V and 3 bases from J; bases unmatched to any gene: 5. The CDR3 loop reads CASSDRGASNQPQHF. The CDR3 DNA follows: TGTGCCAGCAGTGACAGGGGGGCATCCAATCAGCCCCAGCATTTT.

The chain joins TRBV7-9 to TRBJ1-2; 8 nucleotides line up with TRBD1. This CDR3 contains 15 residues. V was clipped by 5 bases and J by 7 bases; unmatched bases: 12. Germline CDR1 SEHNR, CDR2 FQNEAQ (reference sequence). Here the CDR3 reads CASSPSFGQGSGYTF. Written as DNA, the CDR3 is TGTGCCAGCAGCCCAAGCTTTGGACAGGGAAGTGGCTACACCTTC.

The V and J genes are TRBV28 and TRBJ2-7; 7 bases agree with TRBD1. The junction had 6 bases not matched to a gene; V was cut back by 2 bases and J by 2 bases. The CDR3 consists of 15 residues. Germline values: CDR1 MDHEN, CDR2 SYDVKM. CDR3 loop: CASSLQSGGPYEQYF. The CDR3 DNA follows: TGTGCCAGCAGTTTACAGTCAGGGGGTCCCTACGAGCAGTACTTC.

This clone was picked up one time. The rearrangement links TRBV4-1 to TRBJ1-2; D uncertain. Germline assignment: CDR1 MGHRA and CDR2 YSYEKL. Deletions cut 0 bases from V and 6 bases from J, with 11 bases between. The CDR3 length is 14 residues. The CDR3 region has the DNA TGCGCCAGCAGCCAAGATCGGGGATCGAATGGCTACACCTTC. Translated: CASSQDRGSNGYTF.